Listed below are T cell receptor beta chains from one sample, sequenced in a study of early T cells in non-severe SARS-CoV-2 infection. Using its own MiXCR run on the 5' RACE reads, TCRdb lists one record per CDR3 protein. Counted here are over 75,000 distinct CDR3 sequences, under 15% occurring once; the ten biggest clones make up around 2%. The sequenced sample consisted of whole blood. The receptors here all came from an adult who was a healthcare worker with PCR-confirmed SARS-CoV-2 infection or an uninfected control (not recorded which). Each CDR3 is given with its conserved first and last residue. The D gene is left open where the match is weak. Clone size, where shown, is once, few, many, or a class for clones that have expanded.

V: TRBV6-5
D: NA
size: many
J: TRBJ1-5
DNA: TGTGCCAGCAGTCCGTTCAAGTATAGCAATCAGCCCCAGCATTTT
CDR3: CASSPFKYSNQPQHF

V: TRBV2
D: NA
size: few
J: TRBJ2-4
DNA: TGTGCCAGCAGTGAATTCAGGGAACCAAACATTCAGTACTTC
CDR3: CASSEFREPNIQYF

V: TRBV12-3/TRBV12-4
D: NA
size: many
J: TRBJ2-2
DNA: TGTGCCAGCAGTTTGGCCTCGGCGGGACAGACCCAAATCGGCGCGAACACCGGGGAGCTGTTTTTT
CDR3: CASSLASAGQTQIGANTGELFF

V: TRBV27
D: TRBD1
size: many
J: TRBJ2-7
DNA: TGTGCCAGCAGTTCGACCGGGACAGGGGGTGGCGAGCAGTACTTC
CDR3: CASSSTGTGGGEQYF

V: TRBV6-1
D: NA
size: NA
J: TRBJ2-4
DNA: TGTGCCAGCAGTGAAAGGCGGGGGCGGAGGGACATTCAGCACTTC
CDR3: CASSERRGRRDIQHF

V: TRBV5-4
D: TRBD1
size: many
J: TRBJ2-2
DNA: TGTGCCAGCAGCTCCTTAGACAGGGGCTCACTGGCCGGGGAGCTGTTTTTT
CDR3: CASSSLDRGSLAGELFF

V: TRBV19
D: NA
size: NA
J: TRBJ2-1
DNA: TGTGCCAGTAGTATCGCTACAACAACCGGGACACGCCTAAACAATGAGCAGTTCTTC
CDR3: CASSIATTTGTRLNNEQFF

V: TRBV5-8
D: TRBD1
size: many
J: TRBJ2-3
DNA: TGTGCCAGCAGCCACAGGGGATCGGACACAGATACGCAGTATTTT
CDR3: CASSHRGSDTDTQYF

V: TRBV6-2/TRBV6-3
D: TRBD1
size: many
J: TRBJ1-1
DNA: TGTGCCAGCAGTTCCCAGGGGGCAGGGGACACTGAAGCTTTCTTT
CDR3: CASSSQGAGDTEAFF

V: TRBV5-4
D: NA
size: NA
J: TRBJ1-6
DNA: TGTGCCAGCAGCTTGGCAGGAGGGGGAAATTCACCCCTCCACTTT
CDR3: CASSLAGGGNSPLHF

V: TRBV6-5
D: TRBD1
size: NA
J: TRBJ1-5
DNA: TGTGCCAGCAGTCCCGGGACAGGGAAACAGCCCCAGCATTTT
CDR3: CASSPGTGKQPQHF

V: TRBV7-8
D: NA
size: few
J: TRBJ2-3
DNA: TGTGCCAGCAGGACATACAGGGACACAGATACGCAGTATTTT
CDR3: CASRTYRDTDTQYF

V: TRBV20-1
D: TRBD1
size: few
J: TRBJ1-4
DNA: TGCAGTGCGTGGAGGGGGCCATTAGGAGCAACTAATGAAAAACTGTTTTTT
CDR3: CSAWRGPLGATNEKLFF

V: TRBV29-1
D: NA
size: NA
J: TRBJ2-6
DNA: TGCAGCGTCCTACAGGGCTCTGGGGCCAACGTCCTGACTTTC
CDR3: CSVLQGSGANVLTF